This T cell receptor beta chain was sequenced for a study of CD8+CD57+ T cells in acquired aplastic anemia. Broader study findings: Any difference that existed in CD8+ Simpson's diversity between patients and controls was not significant.

Researchers used genomic DNA as the template to profile TCR beta VDJ and CDR3. TCRdb ran MiXCR on the reads and lists one entry per CDR3 protein. The sample has some 150,000 distinct CDR3 sequences; about 48% are singletons. Whoever was chosen for sequencing had shown CD8+CD57+ cell expansion by flow cytometry. Ten or more counts support this clonotype. The antigen is unknown. The CDR3 length is 15 residues. Trimming cost V 0 bases and J 13 bases; bases outside gene matches: 11. Germline V gene sequence: CDR1 MGHRA, CDR2 YSYEKL. This clonotype was obtained from a human donor with aplastic anemia. The rearrangement uses TRBV4-1 and TRBJ2-4; 8 bases agree with TRBD1. The specimen sequenced was sorted CD4+, CD8+, or CD8+CD57+ T cells (not recorded which) from PBMCs. The CDR3: CASSQESPWTGIQYF. The CDR3 DNA is TGCGCCAGCAGCCAAGAATCTCCTTGGACAGGGATACAGTACTTC.